This entry lists 14 T cell receptor beta chains sequenced from one sample in a study of blood T cell repertoires in COVID-19. The assay was immunoSEQ multiplex PCR, and TCRdb's table has in-frame clones only and misses some. This sample has approximately 330,000 clones, with around 90% found just once. The sequenced sample was peripheral blood. The receptors were gathered from a man in his thirties or forties with COVID-19, enrolled during active disease.

V usage is TRBV24-1 and J usage is TRBJ2-3, with 8 bases that match TRBD1. The J segment lost 0 bases and the V segment lost 10 bases, leaving 8 bases of the junction unmatched. CDR3 size: 15 residues. Per the germline V gene, CDR1 is KGHDR and CDR2 is SFDVKD. CDR3 DNA: TGTGCCACGAGTACGACAGGGGCTAGCACAGATACGCAGTATTTT. It encodes CATSTTGASTDTQYF.

The rearrangement uses TRBV6-5 and TRBJ2-3, with 8 bases lining up with TRBD2. The CDR3 is made up of 15 amino acids. V gave up 4 bases and J gave up 5 bases; unmatched junction bases: 8. The germline V gene encodes CDR1 MNHEY and CDR2 SVGAGI. CDR3 DNA sequence: TGTGCCAGCAGTTGGACGGGGGGGCCTGGAGATACGCAGTATTTT. Residues: CASSWTGGPGDTQYF.

The sample holds a few counts of this clone. The CDR3 protein is CASSGPLGAGNQPQHF. In DNA form, the CDR3 reads TGTGCCAGCAGTGGGCCTTTGGGGGCTGGCAATCAGCCCCAGCATTTT. The chain is built from TRBV2 and TRBJ1-5; D is perhaps TRBD1 (6 bases). The V and J ends lost 4 bases and 2 bases respectively, with 15 bases between them. CDR3 length: 16 amino acids. CDR1 is SNHLY and CDR2 is FYNNEI in the germline V gene.

V is TRBV19 and J is TRBJ2-1; TRBD1 agrees at 8 bases. Germline V gene lookup returns CDR1 LNHDA and CDR2 SQIVND (reference sequence). The CDR3 consists of 15 residues. The V gene end was trimmed by 6 bases and the J gene end by 2 bases; junction bases not matched to a gene: 6. The CDR3 DNA sequence: TGTGCCAGTAGGAGGACAGGGATCACCTACAATGAGCAGTTCTTC. Translation gives CASRRTGITYNEQFF.

The CDR3 reads CASSPSTGQLANEKLFF. Written as DNA, the CDR3 is TGTGCCAGCAGCCCCTCGACAGGGCAGCTTGCTAATGAAAAACTGTTTTTT. The V and J genes are TRBV7-9 and TRBJ1-4; TRBD1 agrees at 7 bases. The CDR3 consists of 17 residues. Germline V lookup: CDR1 SEHNR, CDR2 FQNEAQ (reference sequence). V lost 5 bases and J lost 3; bases outside the gene matches: 12.

The V gene is TRBV27, the J gene TRBJ1-4; 7 bases line up with TRBD1. The germline V gene has CDR1 MNHEY and CDR2 SMNVEV (reference sequence). Losses at the gene ends were 3 bases for V and 5 bases for J; bases not matched to a gene: 6. The CDR3 covers 15 residues. The CDR3 nucleotides read TGTGCCAGCAGTTTTGCGGGACAGACGAATGAAAAACTGTTTTTT. The encoded protein is CASSFAGQTNEKLFF.

The V call is TRBV27, the J call TRBJ2-5; tentative D call: TRBD1 (5 bases). V lost 1 base and J lost 2, with 8 bases in between. CDR3 length: 14 residues. Germline CDR1 is MNHEY and CDR2 is SMNVEV (reference sequence). This CDR3 reads CASSLYPGQETQYF. The DNA for the CDR3 is TGTGCCAGCAGTTTATATCCAGGGCAAGAGACCCAGTACTTC.

The chain joins TRBV6-2 or TRBV6-3 to TRBJ2-4; TRBD2 might be the D (6 bases). V dropped 0 bases and J dropped 0 bases, with 18 bases sitting between them. Per the germline V gene, CDR1 is MNHEY and CDR2 is SVGEGT. This CDR3 contains 19 residues. CDR3 sequence: CASSYSGGAGDLAKNIQYF. Written as DNA, the CDR3 is TGTGCCAGCAGTTACTCGGGCGGGGCCGGGGACCTAGCCAAAAACATTCAGTACTTC.

The chain is built from TRBV12-5 and TRBJ2-1; no clear D. V lost 7 bases and J 10 bases, leaving 11 bases between the germline ends. This CDR3 is 11 amino acids long. Germline assignment: CDR1 LGHNT and CDR2 FRNRAP. The CDR3 DNA reads TGTGCTAGTGCTCACGGCAGGGAGCAGTTCTTC. It specifies CASAHGREQFF.

This chain joins TRBV19 and TRBJ2-4; possible D gene TRBD2, 6 bases. CDR1 and CDR2 (germline): LNHDA, SQIVND (reference sequence). Trimming took off 3 bases at V and 0 bases at J, with 9 bases between the two ends. This CDR3 has 15 amino acids. The CDR3 spells CASSMREAAKNIQYF. CDR3 nucleotide sequence: TGTGCCAGTAGTATGAGGGAGGCAGCCAAAAACATTCAGTACTTC.

The chain combines TRBV7-9 with TRBJ1-2; D is perhaps TRBD1 (5 bases). The V gene's germline CDR1 is SEHNR and CDR2 FQNEAQ (reference sequence). There are 16 residues in the CDR3. Trimming pared 5 bases from V and 0 bases from J, leaving 16 bases between. Written as DNA, the CDR3 is TGTGCCAGCAGCCGATGGCGGGGGGGAGCTAACTATGGCTACACCTTC. This sequence encodes CASSRWRGGANYGYTF.

J is TRBJ2-1 and V is TRBV5-1, with TRBD1 as a possible D gene (7 bases). Germline loops: CDR1 SGHRS, CDR2 YFSETQ. V dropped 4 bases and J dropped 8 bases, with 16 bases sitting between them. This CDR3 is built from 14 residues. The CDR3: CASSRGRGSDEQFF. The CDR3, as DNA: TGCGCCAGCAGCAGGGGGCGGGGTAGCGATGAGCAGTTCTTC.

This chain joins TRBV14 and TRBJ2-3; 7 positions agree with TRBD2. Trimming cost V 3 bases and J 11 bases; bases outside gene matches: 11. Germline values: CDR1 SGHDN, CDR2 FVKESK. The CDR3 has 14 amino acids. Here the CDR3 reads CASSHLAGDWRQYF. The DNA of the CDR3 is TGTGCCAGCAGCCACCTCGCGGGGGACTGGCGGCAGTATTTT.

The chain has TRBV9 and TRBJ1-2; the D gene is possibly TRBD1 (5 bases). In germline, CDR1 is SGDLS, CDR2 YYNGEE. V was pared by 0 bases and J by 8 bases, with 11 bases between. The CDR3 loop spans 13 amino acids. Here the CDR3 reads CASSVEGAGGYTF. CDR3 in DNA: TGTGCCAGCAGCGTAGAAGGGGCAGGGGGCTACACCTTC.